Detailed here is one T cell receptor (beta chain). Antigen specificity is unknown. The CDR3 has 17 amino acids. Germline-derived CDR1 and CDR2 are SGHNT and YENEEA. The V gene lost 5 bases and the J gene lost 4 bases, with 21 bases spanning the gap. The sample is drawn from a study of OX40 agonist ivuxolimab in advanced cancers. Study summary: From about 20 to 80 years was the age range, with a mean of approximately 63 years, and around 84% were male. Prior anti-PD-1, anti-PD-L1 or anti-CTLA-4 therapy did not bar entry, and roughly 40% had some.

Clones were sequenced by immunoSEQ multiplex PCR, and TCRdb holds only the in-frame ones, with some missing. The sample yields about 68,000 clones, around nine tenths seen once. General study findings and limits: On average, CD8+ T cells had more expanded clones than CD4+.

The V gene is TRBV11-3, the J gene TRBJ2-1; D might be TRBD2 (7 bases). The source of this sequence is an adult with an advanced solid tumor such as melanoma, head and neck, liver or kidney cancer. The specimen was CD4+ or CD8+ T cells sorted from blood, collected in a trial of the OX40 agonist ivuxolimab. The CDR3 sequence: CASSPGGGRGEYNEQFF. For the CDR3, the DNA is TGTGCCAGCAGCCCTGGGGGGGGGCGTGGGGAATACAATGAGCAGTTCTTC.